This entry lists 5 T cell receptor beta chains sequenced from one sample in a study of OX40 agonist ivuxolimab in advanced cancers. Assay used: immunoSEQ multiplex PCR; TCRdb lists only in-frame clones, some missing. The sample carries roughly 50,000 clones, 77% recorded once. Sequencing was performed on CD4+ or CD8+ T cells sorted from blood, taken in a trial of the OX40 agonist ivuxolimab. These receptors were collected from an adult with an advanced solid tumor such as melanoma, head and neck, liver or kidney cancer.

The rearrangement links TRBV5-4 to TRBJ2-5; D call uncertain. CDR3 size: 13 residues. The V and J ends lost 3 bases and 4 bases respectively, with 10 bases between them. Per the germline V gene, CDR1 is SGHNT and CDR2 is YYREEE (reference sequence). CDR3 in DNA: TGTGCCAGCAGCTGGATACCCCCAGAGACCCAGTACTTC. It encodes CASSWIPPETQYF.

The rearrangement joins TRBV7-8 to TRBJ1-6; D unresolved. The CDR3 runs 16 residues. Germline CDR1 SGHVS, CDR2 FQNEAQ. V lost 1 base, J lost 6 bases, and 13 bases lay in between. CDR3 loop: CASSLVGYRSNSPLHF. The DNA of the CDR3 is TGTGCCAGCAGCTTAGTGGGGTATCGCTCTAATTCACCCCTCCACTTT.

The gene calls are TRBV5-1 and TRBJ1-6, with 8 positions matching TRBD1. Germline V lookup: CDR1 SGHRS, CDR2 YFSETQ. The CDR3 consists of 16 residues. V shed 0 bases and J 11 bases; nucleotides not matched to a gene: 10. Here the CDR3 reads CASSLDPTGGGAPLHF. Written as DNA, the CDR3 is TGCGCCAGCAGCTTGGATCCTACAGGGGGGGGAGCACCCCTCCACTTT.

The chain combines TRBV21-1 with TRBJ1-1; TRBD1, the D gene given by the table, was not confirmed from the DNA. TRBV21-1 is noted as a pseudogene. The CDR3 is made up of 15 amino acids. CDR3 residues: CASSKGADLNTEAFF. The DNA of the CDR3 is TGTGCCAGCAGCAAAGGGGCAGATTTGAACACTGAAGCTTTCTTT.

V usage is TRBV6-5 and J usage is TRBJ2-1; a possible D gene is TRBD2 (6 bases). The CDR3 consists of 15 residues. CDR1 and CDR2 from the germline V gene are MNHEY and SVGAGI. The germline V and J ends were trimmed by 2 bases and 5 bases, with 13 bases remaining between them. The CDR3: CASSYRTLANNEQFF. CDR3 bases: TGTGCCAGCAGTTACCGGACCCTAGCGAACAATGAGCAGTTCTTC.